Each of the 18 T cell receptor beta chains below was sequenced from the same sample in a study of blood T cell repertoires in COVID-19. The data were produced by immunoSEQ multiplex PCR, yet TCRdb's version contains in-frame clones alone and is incomplete. The top ten clones hold 10% to 15% of a sample with approximately 89,000 clones, roughly four fifths of them seen once. Sequencing input: peripheral blood. The receptors here all came from a human donor in a cohort sampled during active COVID-19.

The V gene is TRBV18, the J gene TRBJ2-7, with 7 bases that match TRBD1. The CDR3 extends over 13 amino acids. V lost 6 bases and J lost 7; bases outside the gene matches: 9. CDR1 and CDR2 (germline): KGHSH, LQKENI. DNA of the CDR3: TGTGCCAGCTCTCCGGACAGGCTTGGAGAGCAGTACTTC. This translates into CASSPDRLGEQYF.

V gene TRBV6-5 combines with J gene TRBJ1-6, with a weak D call TRBD1 (5 bases). V lost 0 bases and J lost 9, with 15 bases in between. The CDR3 runs 16 residues. Germline values: CDR1 MNHEY, CDR2 SVGAGI. The CDR3 sequence: CASSYSIWVQGSPLHF. The CDR3, as DNA: TGTGCCAGCAGTTACTCTATATGGGTTCAGGGTTCACCCCTCCACTTT.

DNA for the CDR3: TGTGCCAGTGGCCGGGACAGGGCCTACGAGCAGTACTTC. This gives the protein CASGRDRAYEQYF. The chain joins TRBV2 to TRBJ2-7, with TRBD1 identical over 9 bases. The V segment lost 9 bases and the J segment 2 bases; nucleotides outside the gene matches: 5. CDR3 length equals 13 residues. Germline assignment: CDR1 SNHLY and CDR2 FYNNEI.

In its sample, this clone was seen a few times. V usage is TRBV5-1 and J usage is TRBJ2-6; D is undetermined. The CDR3 covers 16 residues. CDR1 and CDR2 (germline): SGHRS, YFSETQ. V lost 5 bases and J 0 bases, leaving 12 bases between the germline ends. DNA of the CDR3: TGCGCCAGCAGTACCAACTCGGGCTCTGGGGCCAACGTCCTGACTTTC. Its translation is CASSTNSGSGANVLTF.

The chain is built from TRBV5-8 and TRBJ2-1, with D possibly TRBD2 on 6 matching bases. Trimming took 3 bases from V and 6 from J, leaving 10 bases between them. The CDR3 is 13 amino acids. Germline CDR1 SGHTS, CDR2 YDEGEE. In DNA form, the CDR3 reads TGTGCCAGCAGCTCGCGGGGACGCAATGAGCAGTTCTTC. It translates to CASSSRGRNEQFF.

The chain joins TRBV28 to TRBJ1-2, with D perhaps TRBD1 (5 bases). CDR3 length: 12 residues. Per the germline V gene, CDR1 is MDHEN and CDR2 is SYDVKM. V shed 11 bases and J shed 2 bases, with 12 bases lying between them. The CDR3 coding sequence is TGTGCCGGAGGGACGGGGAACTATGGCTACACCTTC. This gives the protein CAGGTGNYGYTF.

The chain links TRBV5-4 to TRBJ2-7; tentative D call: TRBD2 (6 bases). The CDR3 has 15 amino acids. V was cut by 0 bases and J by 7 bases, with 17 bases left in between. Germline CDR1 and CDR2: SGHNT and YYREEE (reference sequence). Here the CDR3 DNA reads TGTGCCAGCAGCTTGGTCGGCGGGACCGCTGGGGAGCAGTACTTC. This codes for CASSLVGGTAGEQYF.

This chain links TRBV7-2 with TRBJ1-1; 7 bases agree with TRBD1. The CDR3 is made up of 13 amino acids. Germline V lookup: CDR1 SGHTA, CDR2 FQGNSA. Trimming cost V 3 bases and J 5 bases; bases outside gene matches: 3. The CDR3 sequence is CASSFLQGTEAFF. Written as DNA, the CDR3 is TGTGCCAGCAGCTTTTTACAGGGGACTGAAGCTTTCTTT. The full variable domain, completed using reference TRBV7-2 and TRBJ1-1, is GAGVSQSPSNKVTEKGKDVELRCDPISGHTALYWYRQSLGQGLEFLIYFQGNSAPDKSGLPSDRFSAERTGGSVSTLTIQRTQQEDSAVYLCASSFLQGTEAFFGQGTRLTVV.

In DNA, the CDR3 is TGTGCCAGTAGATCTTTGAGTTCCTACAATGAGCAGTTCTTC. Translating gives CASRSLSSYNEQFF. V usage is TRBV19 and J usage is TRBJ2-1; unclear D gene. Trimming shortened V by 6 bases and J by 1 base, and 10 bases separated the two germline ends. Germline loops: CDR1 LNHDA, CDR2 SQIVND (reference sequence). The CDR3 spans 14 residues.

This clone ranks as medium-sized. This chain joins TRBV4-1 and TRBJ2-7; TRBD2 matches at 8 bases. The length of the CDR3 is 15 residues. J lost 2 bases, V lost 0 bases, and 3 bases had no gene match. Germline lookup yields CDR1 MGHRA and CDR2 YSYEKL. CDR3 in DNA: TGCGCCAGCAGCCAAGAAAGGGGACTAGCCTACGAGCAGTACTTC. It translates to CASSQERGLAYEQYF.

V gene TRBV10-3 combines with J gene TRBJ1-5; the match to TRBD1 covers 7 bases. Germline CDR1 reads ENHRY; CDR2 reads SYGVKD. The CDR3 is 16 amino acids. With V trimmed by 11 bases and J by 4 bases, 17 bases remained unmatched. The CDR3 DNA reads as TGTGCCGCTGGTCGGATAGGGACAGACCTAAATCAGCCCCAGCATTTT. Protein sequence: CAAGRIGTDLNQPQHF.

A few counts support this clone. V is TRBV5-1 and J is TRBJ1-2; TRBD1 might be the D (5 bases). Germline loops: CDR1 SGHRS, CDR2 YFSETQ. This CDR3 has 12 residues. Trimming left V 7 bases short and J 4 bases short, with 11 bases between. The CDR3 spells CASGGEGYGYTF. CDR3 coding DNA: TGCGCCAGCGGAGGGGAGGGCTATGGCTACACCTTC.

The V call is TRBV24-1, the J call TRBJ2-3; a possible D gene is TRBD2 (7 bases). Germline V gene lookup returns CDR1 KGHDR and CDR2 SFDVKD. Trimming stripped 2 bases from V and 6 bases from J, with 17 bases between. This CDR3 spans 16 amino acids. CDR3 nucleotide sequence: TGTGCCACCAGTGATTCGGCCTGGGGGGGCGCGGATACGCAGTATTTT. Protein product: CATSDSAWGGADTQYF.

V is TRBV10-3 and J is TRBJ2-1; 9 bases match TRBD2. This CDR3 comprises 15 residues. Per the germline V gene, CDR1 is ENHRY and CDR2 is SYGVKD. J gave up 4 bases and V 4 bases, and 5 bases lay outside the gene matches. The DNA of the CDR3 is TGTGCCATCAGTGCCCAAGCGGGGGGATACAATGAGCAGTTCTTC. Its protein product is CAISAQAGGYNEQFF.

This chain links TRBV11-2 with TRBJ2-5, with unresolved D. CDR1 and CDR2 from the germline V gene are SGHAT and FQNNGV. This CDR3 is built from 12 residues. The V end lost 3 bases, the J end lost 1 base, and 3 bases lay between the germline ends. The CDR3 DNA reads TGTGCCAGCAGCTTGGCCCAAGAGACCCAGTACTTC. It encodes CASSLAQETQYF.

This clone was detected only a few times. The V call is TRBV6-6, the J call TRBJ2-7, with 7 nucleotides matching TRBD1. This CDR3 is 14 amino acids long. Trimming removed 7 bases from V and 4 bases from J; junction bases left unmatched: 10. Germline V lookup: CDR1 MNHNY, CDR2 SVGAGI (reference sequence). The CDR3: CASTTRQGQYEQYF. Here the CDR3 DNA reads TGTGCCAGCACCACACGACAGGGCCAATACGAGCAGTACTTC.

V usage is TRBV30 and J usage is TRBJ2-5, with D possibly TRBD1 on 5 matching bases. Germline V gene data show CDR1 as GTSNPN and CDR2 as SVGIG (reference sequence). This CDR3 is 13 amino acids long. V lost 2 bases and J 1 base, leaving 8 bases between the germline ends. The CDR3 DNA reads as TGTGCCTGGAGTTCAGGGCTCCAAGAGACCCAGTACTTC. It is translated as CAWSSGLQETQYF.

J is TRBJ1-5 and V is TRBV5-5; 9 bases map to TRBD1. The CDR3 has 15 amino acids. Germline values: CDR1 SGHKS, CDR2 YYEKEE (reference sequence). The V and J ends lost 3 bases and 8 bases, in that order; junction bases with no gene match: 9. This chain's CDR3 is CASSSGGQGPKPQHF. In nucleotides, the CDR3 is TGTGCCAGCAGCTCCGGGGGACAGGGTCCAAAGCCCCAGCATTTT.